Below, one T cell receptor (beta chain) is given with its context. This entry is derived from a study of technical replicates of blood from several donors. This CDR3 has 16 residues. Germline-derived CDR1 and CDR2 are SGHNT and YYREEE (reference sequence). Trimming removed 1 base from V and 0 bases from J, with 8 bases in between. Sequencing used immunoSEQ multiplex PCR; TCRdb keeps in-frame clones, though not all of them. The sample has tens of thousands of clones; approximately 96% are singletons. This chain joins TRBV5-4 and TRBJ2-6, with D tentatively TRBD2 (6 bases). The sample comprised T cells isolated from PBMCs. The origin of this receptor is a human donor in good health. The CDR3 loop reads CASSLSGGSGANVLTF. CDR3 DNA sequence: TGTGCCAGCAGCTTGTCCGGGGGCTCTGGGGCCAACGTCCTGACTTTC.